This T cell receptor beta chain is from a study of CD8+CD57+ T cells in acquired aplastic anemia. Study information: Mean DNA quantity obtained from sorted CD4+ and CD8+ cells was about 3.5 ug.

For this clonotype: Its target is not known. Germline is not matched at one junction end, which may reflect a read error.

This CDR3 region has 14 residues. CDR1 is LNHNV, CDR2 YYDKDF, per germline (reference sequence). Genomic DNA constituted the template upon which TCR beta VDJ and CDR3 profiling was performed. TCRdb recomputed calls from the reads with MiXCR, one row per CDR3 protein. The sample includes 200,000 to 300,000 distinct CDR3 sequences, approximately 80% of them seen just once. Regarding the study as a whole: Patients and controls shared 25 to 35 CD8+ CDR3 sequences, which appeared highly expressed in patients and within their immunodominant clones. Controls and patients did not differ significantly in CD8+ Simpson's diversity.

Whoever was chosen for sequencing had shown CD8+CD57+ cell expansion by flow cytometry. Severe acquired aplastic anemia was present in all patients. The V call is TRBV15, the J call TRBJ1-2; perhaps TRBD1 as D (6 bases). The sequence derives from a human donor with aplastic anemia. Sequencing used sorted CD4+, CD8+, or CD8+CD57+ T cells (not recorded which) from PBMCs. CDR3 coding DNA: TGTGCCAGCAGCTTAGGGGGGCAACTTTATGGCTACACCTTC. It translates to CASSLGGQLYGYTF.